This entry lists 17 T cell receptor beta chains sequenced from one sample in a study of OX40 agonist ivuxolimab in advanced cancers. TCRdb's table, derived via immunoSEQ multiplex PCR, lists solely in-frame clones and lacks some. The sample lists roughly 50,000 clones; around 87% were seen once. The starting material was CD4+ or CD8+ T cells sorted from blood, obtained in a trial of the OX40 agonist ivuxolimab. Receptors originate from an adult with an advanced solid tumor such as melanoma, head and neck, liver or kidney cancer.

This rearrangement joins TRBV6-6 to TRBJ1-3, with unresolved D. Trimming took off 2 bases at V and 2 bases at J, with 4 bases between the two ends. CDR1 is MNHNY and CDR2 is SVGAGI in the germline V gene (reference sequence). The CDR3 has 13 amino acids. The CDR3 loop reads CASSYGAGNTIYF. The CDR3 DNA sequence: TGTGCCAGCAGTTACGGGGCTGGAAACACCATATATTTT.

The gene calls are TRBV18 and TRBJ1-2, with D perhaps matching TRBD1 (5 bases). Germline loops: CDR1 KGHSH, CDR2 LQKENI. The CDR3 consists of 14 residues. The V gene lost 4 bases and the J gene lost 0 bases, with 9 bases spanning the gap. In nucleotides, the CDR3 is TGTGCCAGCTCACTTGACAGAGCTAACTATGGCTACACCTTC. This codes for CASSLDRANYGYTF. The whole variable domain, filled in from reference TRBV18 and TRBJ1-2, reads NAGVMQNPRHLVRRRGQEARLRCSPMKGHSHVYWYRQLPEEGLKFMVYLQKENIIDESGMPKERFSAEFPKEGPSILRIQQVVRGDSAAYFCASSLDRANYGYTFGSGTRLTVV.

The chain joins TRBV7-9 to TRBJ2-1, with 11 bases matching TRBD2. CDR1 and CDR2 (germline): SEHNR, FQNEAQ (reference sequence). This CDR3 spans 15 amino acids. V trimming: 4 bases; J trimming: 4 bases; junction bases outside the gene matches: 3. CDR3 residues: CASSYRTSGYNEQFF. In DNA form, the CDR3 reads TGTGCCAGCAGCTACCGGACTAGCGGGTACAATGAGCAGTTCTTC.

V usage is TRBV6-5 and J usage is TRBJ1-5; D may be TRBD1 (5 bases). The CDR3 loop spans 15 amino acids. Deletions cut 5 bases from V and 7 bases from J, with 18 bases between. CDR1 and CDR2 (germline): MNHEY, SVGAGI. The chain's CDR3 is CASSQPGASGQPQHF. In DNA form, the CDR3 reads TGTGCCAGCAGTCAGCCCGGGGCTTCAGGCCAGCCCCAGCATTTT.

V usage is TRBV7-2 and J usage is TRBJ1-2; TRBD1 aligns across 7 bases. The CDR3 totals 15 residues. Germline values: CDR1 SGHTA, CDR2 FQGNSA. The trim removed 4 bases at V and 5 bases at J, leaving 10 bases unmatched. The DNA for the CDR3 is TGTGCCAGCAGCTATCGACAGGGCCTTCAGTATGGCTACACCTTC. As protein: CASSYRQGLQYGYTF. Using reference TRBV7-2 and TRBJ1-2 for the parts outside the CDR3, the full variable domain is GAGVSQSPSNKVTEKGKDVELRCDPISGHTALYWYRQSLGQGLEFLIYFQGNSAPDKSGLPSDRFSAERTGGSVSTLTIQRTQQEDSAVYLCASSYRQGLQYGYTFGSGTRLTVV.

The rearrangement joins TRBV5-8 to TRBJ2-3; 7 nucleotides match TRBD1. J was trimmed by 1 base and V by 4 bases; bases with no gene match: 9. This CDR3 is built from 16 residues. CDR1 SGHTS and CDR2 YDEGEE come from the germline V gene. The CDR3 sequence: CASSHRQGRGTDTQYF. CDR3 in DNA: TGTGCCAGCAGCCACCGACAGGGAAGGGGCACAGATACGCAGTATTTT.

This chain uses TRBV5-1 with TRBJ2-5, with TRBD1 identical over 10 bases. Germline lookup yields CDR1 SGHRS and CDR2 YFSETQ. The CDR3 has 15 residues. V lost 3 bases to trimming and J lost 5 bases; unmatched junction nucleotides: 7. This chain's CDR3 is CASSSRGQGRETQYF. The CDR3 region has the DNA TGCGCCAGCAGCTCGAGGGGACAGGGGAGGGAGACCCAGTACTTC.

This sequence joins TRBV5-1 and TRBJ2-3, with D unresolved. This CDR3 spans 15 amino acids. Germline V gene sequence: CDR1 SGHRS, CDR2 YFSETQ. The V gene lost 4 bases and the J gene lost 2 bases, with 14 bases spanning the gap. CDR3 coding DNA: TGCGCCAGCAGCGCTCGACACGGCGACACAGATACGCAGTATTTT. Translated, it gives CASSARHGDTDTQYF.

There are a few counts of this clone. This rearrangement joins TRBV19 to TRBJ2-3, with 7 bases fitting TRBD1. The CDR3 runs 12 residues. Germline lookup yields CDR1 LNHDA and CDR2 SQIVND (reference sequence). V lost 9 bases and J lost 11; bases outside the gene matches: 11. CDR3 bases: TGTGCCAGGACACAGGGACAGTTCAGGCAGTATTTT. It encodes CARTQGQFRQYF.

The chain has TRBV7-2 and TRBJ2-3; D unclear. The CDR3 is 14 residues long. CDR1 is SGHTA, CDR2 FQGNSA, per germline. V was cut by 5 bases and J by 6 bases, with 15 bases left in between. The CDR3 bases are TGTGCCAGCAGCCCCGGGTCGGCGTCGGATACGCAGTATTTT. Translation gives CASSPGSASDTQYF.

The V call is TRBV5-1, the J call TRBJ2-5; perhaps TRBD2 as D (5 bases). The CDR3 is 14 residues long. V was shortened by 5 bases and J by 0 bases, with 11 bases between the two germline ends. Germline assignment: CDR1 SGHRS and CDR2 YFSETQ. CDR3 bases: TGCGCCAGCAGTGGCGGCGGGTACCAAGAGACCCAGTACTTC. Amino acids: CASSGGGYQETQYF.

This clone was seen a single time. The chain joins TRBV6-6 to TRBJ1-5; 9 bases map to TRBD1. This CDR3 region has 12 residues. Per the germline V gene, CDR1 is MNHNY and CDR2 is SVGAGI (reference sequence). J was trimmed by 7 bases and V by 6 bases; bases with no gene match: 1. The CDR3 nucleotides are TGTGCCAGCAGGACAGGGGGACAGCCCCAGCATTTT. It translates to CASRTGGQPQHF.

The rearrangement links TRBV5-5 to TRBJ2-7; 7 bases are a match to TRBD1. Losses at the gene ends were 5 bases for V and 0 bases for J; bases not matched to a gene: 8. The germline CDR1 and CDR2 sequences are SGHKS and YYEKEE (reference sequence). The CDR3 covers 15 residues. The CDR3 DNA reads TGTGCCAGCAGTCGAACCGGGACAGACTCCTACGAGCAGTACTTC. It specifies CASSRTGTDSYEQYF.

The V and J genes are TRBV5-8 and TRBJ1-2, with D unresolved. This CDR3 spans 15 amino acids. Germline V gives CDR1 SGHTS, CDR2 YDEGEE. Trimming took 0 bases from V and 3 from J, leaving 12 bases between them. CDR3 sequence (DNA): TGTGCCAGCAGCTTGGGGGCCGGTGGCTACTATGGCTACACCTTC. This encodes CASSLGAGGYYGYTF.

The V and J genes are TRBV7-2 and TRBJ1-1; 10 bases line up with TRBD1. The V and J ends lost 5 bases and 7 bases, in that order; junction bases with no gene match: 16. Germline values: CDR1 SGHTA, CDR2 FQGNSA. The CDR3 is made up of 17 amino acids. The CDR3 loop is CASSHTTGQGFDGEAFF. CDR3 bases: TGTGCCAGCAGCCACACAACGGGACAGGGGTTCGACGGTGAAGCTTTCTTT.

V and J are TRBV5-6 and TRBJ1-6, with TRBD1 matching 11 bases. V lost 4 bases, J lost 9 bases, and 3 bases stayed unmatched. Looked up from germline, CDR1 is SGHDT and CDR2 is YYEEEE. CDR3 length equals 14 residues. The CDR3 spells CASSTGQGGSPLHF. Here the CDR3 DNA reads TGTGCCAGCAGCACGGGACAGGGGGGTTCACCCCTCCACTTT.

This sequence joins TRBV7-2 and TRBJ2-7; TRBD2 might be the D (5 bases). Looked up from germline, CDR1 is SGHTA and CDR2 is FQGNSA. The CDR3 loop spans 14 amino acids. V dropped 2 bases and J dropped 0 bases, with 8 bases sitting between them. The CDR3: CASSLSGYSYEQYF. In nucleotides, the CDR3 is TGTGCCAGCAGCTTAAGCGGTTACTCCTACGAGCAGTACTTC.